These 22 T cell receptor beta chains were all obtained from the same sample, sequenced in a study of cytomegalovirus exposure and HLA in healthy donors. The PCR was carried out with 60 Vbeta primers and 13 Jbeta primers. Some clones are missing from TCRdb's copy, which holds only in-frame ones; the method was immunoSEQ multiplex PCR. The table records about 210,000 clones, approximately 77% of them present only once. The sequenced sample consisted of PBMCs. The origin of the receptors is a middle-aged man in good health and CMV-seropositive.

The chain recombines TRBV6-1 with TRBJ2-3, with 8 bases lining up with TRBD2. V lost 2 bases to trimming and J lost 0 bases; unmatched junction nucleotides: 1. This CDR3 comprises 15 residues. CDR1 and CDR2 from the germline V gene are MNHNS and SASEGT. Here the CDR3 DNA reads TGTGCCAGCAGTGAACCGGGGGGGAGCACAGATACGCAGTATTTT. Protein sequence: CASSEPGGSTDTQYF.

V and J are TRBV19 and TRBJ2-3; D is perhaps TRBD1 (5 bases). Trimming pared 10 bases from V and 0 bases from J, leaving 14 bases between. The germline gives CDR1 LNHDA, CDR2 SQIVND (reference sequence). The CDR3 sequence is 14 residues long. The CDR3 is CATQDIASTDTQYF. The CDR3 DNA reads TGTGCCACACAGGACATCGCTAGCACAGATACGCAGTATTTT. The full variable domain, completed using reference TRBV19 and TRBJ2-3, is DGGITQSPKYLFRKEGQNVTLSCEQNLNHDAMYWYRQDPGQGLRLIYYSQIVNDFQKGDIAEGYSVSREKKESFPLTVTSAQKNPTAFYLCATQDIASTDTQYFGPGTRLTVL.

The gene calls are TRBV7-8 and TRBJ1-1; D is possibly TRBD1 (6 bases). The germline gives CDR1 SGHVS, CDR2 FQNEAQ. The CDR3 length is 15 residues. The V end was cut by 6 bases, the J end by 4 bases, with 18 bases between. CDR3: CASRQSGTSGTEAFF. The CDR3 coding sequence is TGTGCCAGCAGGCAAAGCGGGACATCCGGCACTGAAGCTTTCTTT.

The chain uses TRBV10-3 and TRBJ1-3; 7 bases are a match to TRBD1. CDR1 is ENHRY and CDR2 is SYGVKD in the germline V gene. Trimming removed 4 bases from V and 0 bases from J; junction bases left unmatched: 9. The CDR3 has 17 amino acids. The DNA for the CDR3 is TGTGCCATCAGTGCGCAGACAGGGTTTGCCTCTGGAAACACCATATATTTT. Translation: CAISAQTGFASGNTIYF.

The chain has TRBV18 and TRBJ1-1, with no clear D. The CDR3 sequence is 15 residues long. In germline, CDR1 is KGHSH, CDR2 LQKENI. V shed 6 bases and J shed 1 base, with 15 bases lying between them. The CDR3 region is CASSITEEGNTEAFF. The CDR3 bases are TGTGCCAGCTCCATAACGGAGGAGGGGAACACTGAAGCTTTCTTT.

The CDR3 is CASSQNTANTGELFF. DNA for the CDR3: TGCGCCAGCAGCCAAAACACCGCGAACACCGGGGAGCTGTTTTTT. V gene TRBV4-1 combines with J gene TRBJ2-2; D not resolved. Germline V gives CDR1 MGHRA, CDR2 YSYEKL. Trimming pared 2 bases from V and 0 bases from J, leaving 7 bases between. The CDR3 extends over 15 amino acids.

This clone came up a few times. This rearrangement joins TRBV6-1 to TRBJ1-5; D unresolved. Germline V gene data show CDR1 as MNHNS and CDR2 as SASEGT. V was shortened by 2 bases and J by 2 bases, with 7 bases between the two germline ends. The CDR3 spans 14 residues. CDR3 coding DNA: TGTGCCAGCAGTGAATCCGGGGGCAATCAGCCCCAGCATTTT. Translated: CASSESGGNQPQHF.

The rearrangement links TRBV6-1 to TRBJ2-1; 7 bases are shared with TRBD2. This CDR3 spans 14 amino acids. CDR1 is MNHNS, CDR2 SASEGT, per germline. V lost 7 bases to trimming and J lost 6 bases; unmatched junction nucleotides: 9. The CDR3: CASTRASGSNEQFF. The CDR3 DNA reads TGTGCCAGCACCCGGGCTAGCGGCAGCAATGAGCAGTTCTTC.

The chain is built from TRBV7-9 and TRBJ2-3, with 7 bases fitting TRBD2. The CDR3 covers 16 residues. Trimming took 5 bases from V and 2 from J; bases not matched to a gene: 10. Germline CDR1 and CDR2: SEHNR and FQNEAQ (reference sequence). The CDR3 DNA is TGTGCCAGCAGCCAATTCTCGGGGGGACTCACAGATACGCAGTATTTT. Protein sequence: CASSQFSGGLTDTQYF. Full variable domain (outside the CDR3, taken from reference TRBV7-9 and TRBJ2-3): DTGVSQNPRHKITKRGQNVTFRCDPISEHNRLYWYRQTLGQGPEFLTYFQNEAQLEKSRLLSDRFSAERPKGSFSTLEIQRTEQGDSAMYLCASSQFSGGLTDTQYFGPGTRLTVL.

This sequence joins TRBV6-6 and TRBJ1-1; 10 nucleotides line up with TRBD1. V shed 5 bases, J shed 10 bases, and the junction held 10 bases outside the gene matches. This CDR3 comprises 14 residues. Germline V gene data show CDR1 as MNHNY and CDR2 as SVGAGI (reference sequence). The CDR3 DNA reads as TGTGCCAGCAGTAAGGGACAGGGGAGGATCGGAGCTTTCTTT. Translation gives CASSKGQGRIGAFF.

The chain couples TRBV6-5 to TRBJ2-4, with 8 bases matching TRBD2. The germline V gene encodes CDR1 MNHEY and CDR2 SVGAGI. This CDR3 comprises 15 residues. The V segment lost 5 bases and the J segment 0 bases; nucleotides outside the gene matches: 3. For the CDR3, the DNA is TGTGCCAGCAGTCCGGGACTAGTAGCCAAAAACATTCAGTACTTC. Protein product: CASSPGLVAKNIQYF.

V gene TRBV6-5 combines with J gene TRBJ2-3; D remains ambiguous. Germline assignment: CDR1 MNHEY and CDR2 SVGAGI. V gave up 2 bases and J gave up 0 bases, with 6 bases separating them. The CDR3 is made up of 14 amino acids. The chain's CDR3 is CASSYRRSTDTQYF. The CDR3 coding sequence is TGTGCCAGCAGTTACAGGAGAAGCACAGATACGCAGTATTTT.

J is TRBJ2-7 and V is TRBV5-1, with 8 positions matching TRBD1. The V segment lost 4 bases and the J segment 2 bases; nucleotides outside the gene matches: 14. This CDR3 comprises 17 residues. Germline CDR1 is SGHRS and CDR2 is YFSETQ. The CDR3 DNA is TGCGCCAGCAGCCCGCAACCACCACCGACAGGGGCCTACGAGCAGTACTTC. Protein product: CASSPQPPPTGAYEQYF.

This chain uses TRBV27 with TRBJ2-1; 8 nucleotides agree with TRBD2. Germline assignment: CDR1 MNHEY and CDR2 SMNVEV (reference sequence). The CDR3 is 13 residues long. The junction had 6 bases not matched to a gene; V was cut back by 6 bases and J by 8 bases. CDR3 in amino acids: CASSRGGRHEQFF. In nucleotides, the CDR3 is TGTGCCAGCAGCCGGGGGGGGAGGCATGAGCAGTTCTTC.

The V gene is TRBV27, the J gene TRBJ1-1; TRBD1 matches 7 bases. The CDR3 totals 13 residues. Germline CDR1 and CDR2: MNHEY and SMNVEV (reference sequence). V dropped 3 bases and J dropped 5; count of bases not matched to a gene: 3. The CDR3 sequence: CASSFLRGTEAFF. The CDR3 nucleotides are TGTGCCAGCAGTTTCCTCAGGGGGACTGAAGCTTTCTTT.

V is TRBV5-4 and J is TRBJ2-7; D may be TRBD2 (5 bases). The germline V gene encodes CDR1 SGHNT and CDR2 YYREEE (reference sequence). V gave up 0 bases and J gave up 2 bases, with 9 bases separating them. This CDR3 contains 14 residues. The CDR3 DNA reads TGTGCCAGCAGCTTGGGAGCGGATCCCTACGAGCAGTACTTC. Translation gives CASSLGADPYEQYF.

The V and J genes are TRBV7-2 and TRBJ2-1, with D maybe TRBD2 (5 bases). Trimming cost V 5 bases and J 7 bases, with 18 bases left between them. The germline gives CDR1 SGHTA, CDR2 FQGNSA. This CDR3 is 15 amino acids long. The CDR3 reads CASSLPHSGRNEQFF. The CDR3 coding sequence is TGTGCCAGCAGCCTCCCCCACAGCGGTCGTAATGAGCAGTTCTTC.

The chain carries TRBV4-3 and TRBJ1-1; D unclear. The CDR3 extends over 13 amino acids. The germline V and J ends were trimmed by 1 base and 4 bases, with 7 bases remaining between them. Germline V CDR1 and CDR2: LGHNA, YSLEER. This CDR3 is CASSQGRATEAFF. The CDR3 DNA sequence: TGCGCCAGCAGCCAAGGGAGGGCCACTGAAGCTTTCTTT.

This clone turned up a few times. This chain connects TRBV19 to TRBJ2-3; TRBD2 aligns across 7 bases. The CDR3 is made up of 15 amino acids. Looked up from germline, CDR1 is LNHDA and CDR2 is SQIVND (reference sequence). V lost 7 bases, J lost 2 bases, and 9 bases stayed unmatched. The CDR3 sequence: CASTMGGYPTDTQYF. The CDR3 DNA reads TGTGCCAGTACCATGGGAGGGTACCCCACAGATACGCAGTATTTT.

CDR3: CASSATVGTTNTGELFF. The CDR3 nucleotides read TGCGCCAGCAGTGCGACTGTAGGGACAACCAACACCGGGGAGCTGTTTTTT. The chain has TRBV10-1 and TRBJ2-2; TRBD1 is a possible D gene (6 bases). Trimming left V 4 bases short and J 2 bases short, with 17 bases between. This CDR3 has 17 amino acids. Germline CDR1 reads WNHNN; CDR2 reads SYGVQD (reference sequence).

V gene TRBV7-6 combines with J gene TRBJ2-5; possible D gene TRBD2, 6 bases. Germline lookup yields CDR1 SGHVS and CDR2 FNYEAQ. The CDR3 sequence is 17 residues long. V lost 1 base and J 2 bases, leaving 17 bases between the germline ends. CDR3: CASSLGGLGTYQETQYF. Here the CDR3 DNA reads TGTGCCAGCAGCTTAGGGGGGTTAGGGACTTATCAAGAGACCCAGTACTTC.

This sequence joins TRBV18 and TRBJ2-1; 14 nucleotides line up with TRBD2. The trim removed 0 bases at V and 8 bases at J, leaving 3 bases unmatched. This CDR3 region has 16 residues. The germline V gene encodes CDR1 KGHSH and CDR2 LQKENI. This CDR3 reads CASSPPGTSGGDEQFF. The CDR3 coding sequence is TGTGCCAGCTCACCACCCGGGACTAGCGGGGGTGATGAGCAGTTCTTC.